Sequencing of this T cell receptor (beta chain) was carried out in a study of response to subunit inactivated influenza vaccine listed by TCRdb under 2018. For context, the study as a whole: To follow how T cells responded to a trivalent subunit inactivated influenza vaccine, the researchers relied on deep quantitative profiling of the T cell receptor repertoire.

Comment on this clonotype: Its antigen is not yet known. Per-base qualities were not stored, and no clone one base away is much larger.

Receptor libraries were prepared by RT-PCR. Reads for this sample came from an Illumina HiSeq 2500. TCRdb trimmed the raw reads at Q25, called clones with MiXCR and kept productive beta chains. CDR3 protein duplicates are merged, each entry listing the most common genes and DNA. For this sample there are around 650,000 distinct CDR3 sequences; approximately 14% appear just once. Approximately 10% of the sample belongs to the ten largest clones. The germline V gene specifies SGHRS as CDR1 and YFSETQ as CDR2. The V and J ends are trimmed by 4 bases and 2 bases, leaving 11 bases between them. CDR3 length: 14 amino acids, cysteine to phenylalanine. The only DNA kept is the CDR3, 42 bases in frame from the first base. Findings and caveats that apply to the study as a whole: According to the authors, only a limited number of new T cells may be recruited by each seasonal influenza vaccination.

The input for sequencing was PBMCs from blood, taken 11 to 12 days after vaccination. The chain employs TRBV5-1 and TRBJ2-3; no D segment can be confidently identified. The clonotype originates from a man in his fifties or sixties who received an inactivated influenza vaccine. Donor details come from another sample of the same person, matched by shared clones. The CDR3: CASSAQLVTDTQYF. The DNA sequence reads TGCGCCAGCAGCGCACAATTGGTCACAGATACGCAGTATTTT.